The 6 T cell receptor beta chains reported below all come from one sample, sequenced in a study of cytomegalovirus exposure and HLA in healthy donors. The PCR made use of 60 Vbeta and 13 Jbeta primers. The method was immunoSEQ multiplex PCR; TCRdb's version includes in-frame clones alone and lacks a portion of them. The sample gives some 160,000 clones, roughly 80% of which show up once; more than 2% is in the top ten. Sequencing input: PBMCs. All receptors derive from a boy between 2 and 15 years old in good health and CMV-seronegative.

The chain has TRBV5-8 and TRBJ1-1; 7 bases line up with TRBD1. CDR3 length: 15 amino acids. CDR1 and CDR2 from the germline V gene are SGHTS and YDEGEE. The junction had 10 bases not matched to a gene; V was cut back by 0 bases and J by 8 bases. CDR3 sequence (DNA): TGTGCCAGCAGCTTGGTCGGACAGGTAGCAGACGAAGCTTTCTTT. It codes for CASSLVGQVADEAFF.

The rearrangement links TRBV28 to TRBJ2-4, with TRBD1 matching 7 bases. The J segment lost 6 bases and the V segment lost 6 bases, leaving 14 bases of the junction unmatched. CDR3 length equals 16 residues. The germline V gene has CDR1 MDHEN and CDR2 SYDVKM. The CDR3 sequence: CASRERIGTDRNIQYF. The CDR3 DNA reads as TGTGCCAGCAGAGAGCGGATCGGGACAGACCGAAACATTCAGTACTTC.

The gene calls are TRBV2 and TRBJ2-3; 10 nucleotides agree with TRBD2. Germline CDR1 SNHLY, CDR2 FYNNEI. The V gene end was trimmed by 5 bases and the J gene end by 1 base; junction bases not matched to a gene: 3. The CDR3 runs to 15 residues. This CDR3 is CASSLLAGGTDTQYF. CDR3 nucleotides: TGTGCCAGCAGTCTCCTAGCGGGGGGCACAGATACGCAGTATTTT.

The chain carries TRBV10-3 and TRBJ2-1; possibly TRBD2 for D (7 bases). V lost 9 bases to trimming and J lost 7 bases, with 13 bases between them. CDR3 size: 12 residues. CDR1 ENHRY and CDR2 SYGVKD come from the germline V gene. CDR3 amino acids: CAMGAGGNEQFF. The DNA of the CDR3 is TGTGCCATGGGGGCCGGGGGGAATGAGCAGTTCTTC.

The rearrangement joins TRBV19 to TRBJ2-6; D perhaps matches TRBD1 (5 bases). Trimming left V 6 bases short and J 1 base short, with 13 bases between. Germline V gene lookup returns CDR1 LNHDA and CDR2 SQIVND (reference sequence). The CDR3 is made up of 16 amino acids. The CDR3 DNA sequence: TGTGCCAGTAGGAGAACAGGAATATCTGGGGCCAACGTCCTGACTTTC. Encoded protein: CASRRTGISGANVLTF.

The gene calls are TRBV19 and TRBJ2-5; D is possibly TRBD2 (6 bases). CDR1 LNHDA and CDR2 SQIVND come from the germline V gene (reference sequence). This CDR3 region has 14 residues. With 9 bases removed from V and 0 bases from J, the gap between germline ends came to 14 bases. The CDR3 nucleotides read TGTGCCAGCAATCGAGGAGGGTACCAAGAGACCCAGTACTTC. Amino acid sequence: CASNRGGYQETQYF.